These T cell receptor beta chains were read from a single sample in a study of tumor-infiltrating lymphocytes in primary liver carcinoma. TCRdb independently ran MiXCR on the multiplex PCR reads; one entry per CDR3 protein. This sample has about 200,000 distinct CDR3 sequences, with roughly 80% found just once. Sequenced material: tumor tissue from primary liver carcinoma. These receptors were taken from a man aged 40-49 years with primary liver carcinoma and hepatitis B virus infection. Each CDR3 is given with its conserved first and last residue. The order of the fields is clone size, V gene, D gene, J gene, CDR3 DNA, CDR3 protein. A D gene is named only where the DNA matches it firmly. Rows may omit the clone size; those that give it use once, few, many or a size class.

>few|TRBV5-1|TRBD1|TRBJ2-7
TGCGCCAGCACCTCCAACACAGGGGCTGGGGAGCAGTACTTC
CASTSNTGAGEQYF
>NA|TRBV6-2/TRBV6-3|NA|TRBJ1-1
TGTGACAGCAACCCCGAGAGCCACACTGAAGCTTTCTTT
CDSNPESHTEAFF
>NA|TRBV2|NA|TRBJ2-3
TGTGCCAGCAGTCCCCTAGAAGATACGCAGTATTTT
CASSPLEDTQYF
>few|TRBV7-3|TRBD2|TRBJ2-3
TGTGCCAGCAGTGAGTACGGAGCGGCTAGCGGGAGCACAGATACGCAGTATTTT
CASSEYGAASGSTDTQYF
>NA|TRBV6-1|NA|TRBJ2-5
TGTGCTAGCAGTGAAGCAACGGGGGGACAAGAGATCCAGTACTTC
CASSEATGGQEIQYF
>NA|TRBV6-6|NA|TRBJ1-4
TGTGCCAGCAGTGGAGCGGGTCCGGCCACTAATGAAAAACTGTTTTTT
CASSGAGPATNEKLFF
>NA|TRBV6-5|NA|TRBJ2-4
TGTGCCAGCACTATCGGAGGGGACATTCATTACTTC
CASTIGGDIHYF
>NA|TRBV7-9|NA|TRBJ2-3
TGTGTCAGCATCGTGTTCACAGATACGCAGTATTTT
CVSIVFTDTQYF
>NA|TRBV6-1|NA|TRBJ2-7
TGTGGCAGCAACGGACTCTACGAGCAGTACTTC
CGSNGLYEQYF
>NA|TRBV6-5|NA|TRBJ2-6
TGTGTCACCTTTAACTCTGGGGCCAACGTCCCGACTTTC
CVTFNSGANVPTF
>once|TRBV12-3/TRBV12-4|TRBD1|TRBJ1-5
TGTGCCAGCAAGCCGACAGGGAACGATCAGCCGCAGCATTTT
CASKPTGNDQPQHF
>NA|TRBV12-3/TRBV12-4|NA|TRBJ1-3
TGTGCCAGCAGTCTTGGGAATACAGGGACTGGAAACACCATATATTTT
CASSLGNTGTGNTIYF
>NA|TRBV11-1|NA|TRBJ2-7
TGTACCAGCAGCTCCTCGCGGGGTGGAGGGCAGTACTTC
CTSSSSRGGGQYF
>NA|TRBV6-2/TRBV6-3|TRBD2|TRBJ2-7
TGTGTCAGCATCACTCCGACTAGCGGAGGGTACGAGCAGTATTTC
CVSITPTSGGYEQYF
>NA|TRBV4-2|NA|TRBJ2-5
TGTGCCAGCAACCACGTTCACTCGGACGTACAAGAGGCCCAGTACTTC
CASNHVHSDVQEAQYF
>NA|TRBV10-3|TRBD1|TRBJ1-1
TGTGTCATCAGCGGACAGGGTCTGAACAATGAAGCTTTCTTT
CVISGQGLNNEAFF
>few|TRBV11-3|NA|TRBJ2-1
TGTGCCAACAGCCCGCGAATGATGGATGAGCAGTTCTTC
CANSPRMMDEQFF
>NA|TRBV11-3|NA|TRBJ2-1
TGTGCCAGCAGCTCCGACGGCCCCTACAATAAGCAGTTCTTC
CASSSDGPYNKQFF
>NA|TRBV11-2|NA|TRBJ1-5
TGTGCTAGCAGGTTAGTAGGGGTAACAGGGAGCAATCAGCCCCAACATTTT
CASRLVGVTGSNQPQHF
>NA|TRBV5-1|NA|TRBJ1-5
TGCGCCAGCAGCTTGGAAGGCGGCAACCGGCCTCAGCATTTT
CASSLEGGNRPQHF